This is a list of T cell receptor beta chains from one sample in a study of blood T cell repertoires in COVID-19. Some clones are missing from TCRdb's copy, which holds only in-frame ones; the method was immunoSEQ multiplex PCR. Among fewer than 150,000 clones listed, more than 80% were seen once. The sequenced sample consisted of peripheral blood. These receptors came from a woman aged 80 or over in a cohort sampled during active or convalescent COVID-19. Each CDR3 is given with its conserved first and last residue. A D gene is named only where the DNA matches it firmly. The size of a clone is reported for some rows only, either as once, few or many, or as a class for expanded clones.

v_gene	d_gene	j_gene	abundance	CDR3aa	CDR3nt
TRBV5-1	.	TRBJ2-3	.	CASRFPADTQYF	TGCGCCAGCAGATTTCCGGCAGATACGCAGTATTTT
TRBV9	TRBD1	TRBJ1-2	few	CASSVDLRTGVNYGYTF	TGTGCCAGCAGCGTAGATCTTAGGACAGGGGTTAACTATGGCTACACCTTC
TRBV6-6	.	TRBJ2-4	.	CASKTVKNIQYF	TGTGCCAGCAAGACAGTCAAAAACATTCAGTACTTC
TRBV12-3/TRBV12-4	.	TRBJ2-5	.	CASSEIEETQYF	TGTGCCAGCAGCGAGATAGAAGAGACCCAGTACTTC
TRBV2	.	TRBJ2-6	.	CASKRSSGANVLTF	TGTGCCAGCAAGAGGAGCTCTGGGGCCAACGTCCTGACTTTC
TRBV19	.	TRBJ2-5	.	CASSITGGGVKQETQYF	TGTGCCAGTAGTATTACCGGCGGGGGCGTTAAACAAGAGACCCAGTACTTC
TRBV19	TRBD2	TRBJ2-1	.	CASSRGGLVNEQFF	TGTGCCAGTAGCCGGGGGGGGCTTGTCAATGAGCAGTTCTTC
TRBV15	TRBD1	TRBJ2-3	.	CATSRDYRATGDTQYF	TGTGCCACCAGCAGAGATTACAGGGCGACAGGGGATACGCAGTATTTT
TRBV7-2	.	TRBJ2-5	.	CASSLGLLYPQETQYF	TGTGCCAGCAGCTTAGGACTACTATACCCCCAAGAGACCCAGTACTTC
TRBV2	.	TRBJ1-4	.	CASRWSEGEKLFF	TGTGCCAGCAGATGGTCAGAGGGTGAAAAACTGTTTTTT
TRBV7-6	.	TRBJ2-5	.	CASSKQGGTQYF	TGTGCCAGCAGCAAACAAGGGGGGACCCAGTACTTC
TRBV2	.	TRBJ1-1	few	CASNFQTVMNTEAFF	TGTGCCAGCAACTTCCAAACAGTCATGAACACTGAAGCTTTCTTT
TRBV18	TRBD1	TRBJ1-5	.	CASSPYTGTGYISNQPQHF	TGTGCCAGCTCACCATATACCGGGACAGGGTATATTAGCAATCAGCCCCAGCATTTT
TRBV12-5	TRBD1	TRBJ2-5	.	CASGLPSNDRGQETQYF	TGTGCTAGTGGTTTGCCATCGAACGACAGGGGCCAAGAGACCCAGTACTTC
TRBV6-1	.	TRBJ2-3	.	CASSEFFTDTQYF	TGTGCCAGCAGTGAATTCTTTACAGATACGCAGTATTTT